A selection of T cell receptor beta chains follows, all from one sample in a study of T-cell reconstitution after alpha-beta-depleted transplantation in children. TCRdb itself ran the PCR reads through MiXCR, one entry per CDR3 protein. The sample has hundreds of thousands of distinct CDR3 sequences, roughly 13% seen once. Specimen: PBMCs, collected before TCRalphabeta/CD19-depleted stem cell transplant. The receptors derive from a girl aged 2 to 10 with congenital amegakaryocytic thrombocytopenia, due to receive a stem cell transplant. The CDR3 runs from the conserved cysteine through the conserved F or W. A D gene is named only where the DNA matches it firmly. Size values are once, few and many counts, or a class for expanded clones, and some rows have none.

TRBD1	TRBJ2-5	few	TRBV27	CASSSTGVSETQYF	TGTGCCAGCAGTTCGACAGGGGTCTCGGAGACCCAGTACTTC
-	TRBJ2-1	-	TRBV11-1	CASSLGLPPNNEQFF	TGTGCCAGCAGCTTAGGGCTACCCCCAAACAATGAGCAGTTCTTC
-	TRBJ2-1	-	TRBV3-1	CASSPRDASYNEQFF	TGTGCCAGCAGCCCTCGGGATGCCTCCTACAATGAGCAGTTCTTC
-	TRBJ1-1	many	TRBV15	CATSTSQGWTEAFF	TGTGCCACCAGCACCTCACAGGGATGGACTGAAGCTTTCTTT
-	TRBJ2-3	-	TRBV7-2	CASSYAGFSTDTQYF	TGTGCCAGCAGCTACGCAGGGTTTAGCACAGATACGCAGTATTTT
-	TRBJ2-1	-	TRBV5-1	CASATLGTSYNEQFF	TGCGCCAGTGCTACACTAGGAACGTCCTACAATGAGCAGTTCTTC
-	TRBJ2-7	many	TRBV5-1	CASSLEGGPYEQYF	TGCGCCAGCAGCTTGGAGGGAGGCCCCTACGAGCAGTACTTC
-	TRBJ1-5	few	TRBV20-1	CSASQGSQPQHF	TGCAGTGCTAGCCAGGGCTCCCAGCCCCAGCATTTT
TRBD1	TRBJ2-7	many	TRBV5-1	CASSFGTGKYEQYF	TGCGCCAGCAGCTTCGGGACAGGGAAGTACGAGCAGTACTTC
-	TRBJ2-1	-	TRBV5-1	CASSFSSGYNEQFF	TGCGCCAGCAGCTTTTCTTCAGGGTACAATGAGCAGTTCTTC
TRBD2	TRBJ2-3	-	TRBV7-9	CASSPGTRLDTQYF	TGTGCCAGCAGTCCCGGGACTAGGCTAGATACGCAGTATTTT
-	TRBJ2-7	-	TRBV2	CASLLEWGEQYF	TGTGCCAGCCTACTCGAATGGGGTGAGCAGTACTTC
TRBD2	TRBJ2-1	many	TRBV25-1	CASSERLAGDNEQFF	TGTGCCAGCAGTGAACGACTAGCGGGAGATAATGAGCAGTTCTTC
-	TRBJ2-7	-	TRBV7-9	CASSNNYEQYF	TGTGCCAGCAGCAATAACTACGAGCAGTACTTC
TRBD2	TRBJ2-1	many	TRBV4-2	CASSQLAGGSYNEQFF	TGTGCCAGCAGCCAACTAGCGGGAGGGTCCTACAATGAGCAGTTCTTC
TRBD1	TRBJ1-1	-	TRBV4-1	CASSQDPQGDTEAFF	TGCGCCAGCAGCCAAGATCCTCAGGGGGACACTGAAGCTTTCTTT
-	TRBJ2-5	-	TRBV14	CASSPFGTQETQYF	TGTGCCAGCAGCCCGTTCGGGACTCAAGAGACCCAGTACTTC
-	TRBJ2-5	many	TRBV5-1	CASSPNREMETQYF	TGCGCCAGCAGCCCCAACAGGGAGATGGAGACCCAGTACTTC
-	TRBJ2-3	-	TRBV7-2	CASSFRQYTDTQYF	TGTGCCAGCAGCTTCAGGCAGTACACAGATACGCAGTATTTT
TRBD1	TRBJ2-5	many	TRBV6-5	CASSYRRTGQGQETQYF	TGTGCCAGCAGTTACCGCCGGACGGGACAGGGCCAAGAGACCCAGTACTTC
-	TRBJ1-1	-	TRBV5-1	CASSTWTGMGTEAFF	TGCGCCAGCAGCACCTGGACGGGGATGGGCACTGAAGCTTTCTTT
-	TRBJ2-3	many	TRBV20-1	CSAASGTDTQYF	TGCAGTGCTGCAAGCGGCACAGATACGCAGTATTTT
-	TRBJ1-1	many	TRBV12-3/TRBV12-4	CASSFNGDTEAFF	TGTGCCAGCAGTTTTAATGGGGACACTGAAGCTTTCTTT
TRBD1	TRBJ2-2	-	TRBV11-2	CASSPDRVLFF	TGTGCCAGCAGCCCGGACAGGGTTCTGTTTTTT
-	TRBJ1-2	few	TRBV7-9	CASRRYRDRFLYGYTF	TGTGCCAGCAGACGGTATCGGGACCGGTTCTTATATGGCTACACCTTC
TRBD2	TRBJ2-2	few	TRBV5-5	CASSFFKTSAVTGELFF	TGTGCCAGCAGCTTCTTCAAGACTAGCGCAGTAACCGGGGAGCTGTTTTTT
TRBD2	TRBJ2-1	many	TRBV12-3/TRBV12-4	CASSPRGTSVYNEQFF	TGTGCCAGCAGTCCCCGTGGGACTAGCGTCTACAATGAGCAGTTCTTC
TRBD2	TRBJ2-5	few	TRBV5-1	CASSLVWRGEKETQYF	TGCGCCAGCAGCTTGGTTTGGCGGGGGGAAAAAGAGACCCAGTACTTC
-	TRBJ1-5	many	TRBV12-3/TRBV12-4	CASRPTGRDQPQHF	TGTGCCAGCAGACCCACAGGAAGAGATCAGCCCCAGCATTTT
-	TRBJ2-2	many	TRBV20-1	CSARNRDTGELFF	TGCAGTGCTAGAAACAGGGACACCGGGGAGCTGTTTTTT
TRBD2	TRBJ2-5	few	TRBV20-1	CSARYTSAETQYF	TGCAGTGCTAGATATACTAGCGCGGAGACCCAGTACTTC
-	TRBJ2-2	many	TRBV7-8	CASRFWGSRLDTGELFF	TGTGCCAGCAGATTTTGGGGATCTAGGTTGGACACCGGGGAGCTGTTTTTT
TRBD1	TRBJ2-7	-	TRBV20-1	CSAREPRGREQYF	TGCAGTGCTAGAGAGCCCAGGGGGCGAGAGCAGTACTTC